These 11 T cell receptor beta chains came from one sample sequenced in a study of cytomegalovirus exposure and HLA in healthy donors. The PCR ran on 60 Vbeta and 13 Jbeta primers. Sequencing used immunoSEQ multiplex PCR; TCRdb keeps in-frame clones, though not all of them. The sample carries about 160,000 clones, roughly 80% recorded once. Sequencing was done on a sample of PBMCs. These receptors all stem from a man aged 25-40 years in good health and CMV-seropositive.

The rearrangement uses TRBV2 and TRBJ2-7; tentative D call: TRBD1 (5 bases). V was shortened by 3 bases and J by 4 bases, with 13 bases between the two germline ends. CDR3 size: 14 residues. Per germline, CDR1 SNHLY and CDR2 FYNNEI. CDR3 sequence: CASSDGQGLYEQYF. CDR3 nucleotide sequence: TGTGCCAGCAGTGATGGGCAGGGTCTGTACGAGCAGTACTTC.

In its sample, this clone was seen a few times. The chain couples TRBV7-2 to TRBJ2-7; the match to TRBD1 covers 10 bases. Germline V CDR1 and CDR2: SGHTA, FQGNSA. The V and J ends lost 7 bases and 0 bases, in that order; junction bases with no gene match: 3. The CDR3 runs to 14 residues. This chain's CDR3 is CASKGTGASYEQYF. CDR3 DNA: TGTGCCAGCAAAGGGACAGGGGCCTCCTACGAGCAGTACTTC. The full variable domain, in which reference TRBV7-2 and TRBJ2-7 provide the parts outside the CDR3, is GAGVSQSPSNKVTEKGKDVELRCDPISGHTALYWYRQSLGQGLEFLIYFQGNSAPDKSGLPSDRFSAERTGGSVSTLTIQRTQQEDSAVYLCASKGTGASYEQYFGPGTRLTVT.

The V call is TRBV4-1, the J call TRBJ1-5; 7 nucleotides align to TRBD1. The CDR3 has 14 amino acids. The trim removed 4 bases at V and 9 bases at J, leaving 9 bases unmatched. Germline loops: CDR1 MGHRA, CDR2 YSYEKL. CDR3: CASSPRDSLRPQHF. In nucleotides, the CDR3 is TGCGCCAGCAGCCCGCGGGACAGCTTAAGGCCCCAGCATTTT.

This chain links TRBV30 with TRBJ2-1, with D unresolved. V was clipped by 0 bases and J by 8 bases, with 5 bases between them. The CDR3 contains 11 residues. Germline loops: CDR1 GTSNPN, CDR2 SVGIG (reference sequence). The CDR3 sequence: CAWSVSHEQFF. The CDR3 nucleotides are TGTGCCTGGAGTGTGTCTCATGAGCAGTTCTTC. The full variable domain, with the rest looked up from reference TRBV30 and TRBJ2-1, is SQTIHQWPATLVQPVGSPLSLECTVEGTSNPNLYWYRQAAGRGLQLLFYSVGIGQISSEVPQNLSASRPQDRQFILSSKKLLLSDSGFYLCAWSVSHEQFFGPGTRLTVL.

V gene TRBV30 combines with J gene TRBJ2-7; possibly TRBD1 for D (6 bases). The CDR3 totals 12 residues. Germline V gene data show CDR1 as GTSNPN and CDR2 as SVGIG (reference sequence). Trimming pared 1 base from V and 3 bases from J, leaving 7 bases between. The chain's CDR3 is CAWSGQVYEQYF. The CDR3 coding sequence is TGTGCCTGGAGTGGACAGGTCTACGAGCAGTACTTC.

This chain joins TRBV7-6 and TRBJ1-1; possibly TRBD1 for D (5 bases). Trimming took 1 base from V and 5 from J, leaving 14 bases between them. Germline assignment: CDR1 SGHVS and CDR2 FNYEAQ. The CDR3 is 15 residues long. The DNA for the CDR3 is TGTGCCAGCAGCTTAGAAGGGGCAGGGCGGACTGAAGCTTTCTTT. Residues: CASSLEGAGRTEAFF.

The genes are TRBV27 and TRBJ2-7; no definite D call. V lost 5 bases and J lost 6, with 8 bases in between. The germline CDR1 and CDR2 sequences are MNHEY and SMNVEV (reference sequence). CDR3 length: 11 residues. The CDR3 here is CASSQGGEQYF. CDR3 bases: TGTGCCAGCAGTCAAGGCGGCGAGCAGTACTTC.

The chain joins TRBV7-2 to TRBJ2-3; 11 positions match TRBD2. With V trimmed by 2 bases and J by 3 bases, 4 bases remained unmatched. Germline V gene lookup returns CDR1 SGHTA and CDR2 FQGNSA. The CDR3 is made up of 16 amino acids. The CDR3 is CASSLSSGGGTDTQYF. CDR3 DNA: TGTGCCAGCAGCTTAAGTAGCGGGGGGGGGACAGATACGCAGTATTTT. The full variable domain, completed using reference TRBV7-2 and TRBJ2-3, is GAGVSQSPSNKVTEKGKDVELRCDPISGHTALYWYRQSLGQGLEFLIYFQGNSAPDKSGLPSDRFSAERTGGSVSTLTIQRTQQEDSAVYLCASSLSSGGGTDTQYFGPGTRLTVL.

The rearrangement uses TRBV7-3 and TRBJ2-3; 9 bases map to TRBD2. The germline gives CDR1 SGHTA, CDR2 FQGTGA. This CDR3 has 15 amino acids. V lost 1 base, J lost 5 bases, and 4 bases stayed unmatched. The CDR3 sequence is CASSLMAGGRDTQYF. The CDR3 nucleotides are TGTGCCAGCAGCTTAATGGCGGGGGGGCGAGATACGCAGTATTTT.

The V gene is TRBV9, the J gene TRBJ1-3; D is possibly TRBD1 (6 bases). CDR3 length: 15 residues. From germline, CDR1 is SGDLS and CDR2 YYNGEE. The V end lost 4 bases, the J end lost 3 bases, and 14 bases lay between the germline ends. The DNA for the CDR3 is TGTGCCAGCAGCCCCCTGGACAGACATGGAAACACCATATATTTT. Translation gives CASSPLDRHGNTIYF.

This chain uses TRBV7-2 with TRBJ2-5, with 8 bases aligning to TRBD1. Germline trimming cut 5 bases from V and 7 bases from J; bases unmatched to any gene: 9. The CDR3 covers 14 residues. The V gene's germline CDR1 is SGHTA and CDR2 FQGNSA. CDR3 nucleotides: TGTGCCAGCAGCGCGGACAGGGCGGGTGGGACCCAGTACTTC. It specifies CASSADRAGGTQYF. The entire variable domain, with the rest obtained from reference TRBV7-2 and TRBJ2-5, is as follows: GAGVSQSPSNKVTEKGKDVELRCDPISGHTALYWYRQSLGQGLEFLIYFQGNSAPDKSGLPSDRFSAERTGGSVSTLTIQRTQQEDSAVYLCASSADRAGGTQYFGPGTRLLVL.